Presented here are 10 T cell receptor beta chains from one specimen sequenced in a study of blood T cell repertoires in COVID-19 (dated by TCRdb to about 2020). Libraries came from the immunoSEQ multiplex PCR assay. TCRdb retrieved this table from immuneACCESS and kept in-frame rearrangements only. Not all clones are present; in checked studies, unresolved V genes account for under half, and no reason is known for the remainder. This sample is represented by about 200,000 clones; around nine tenths of them were singletons. Approximately 1.5% of the sample lies in the top ten. The sequencing input was peripheral blood. All receptors derive from a man aged 18 to 35 with active or convalescent COVID-19.

V is TRBV12-3 or TRBV12-4 and J is TRBJ2-5; D may be TRBD2 (5 bases). This CDR3 has 13 residues. Trimming cost V 3 bases and J 4 bases, with 9 bases left between them. CDR3 protein: CASSLAEGETQYF. CDR3 nucleotides: TGTGCCAGCAGTTTGGCTGAGGGAGAGACCCAGTACTTC.

About this clone itself: The junction does not match germline at one end; this may be a read error. The chain uses TRBV2 and TRBJ1-5; 10 bases are shared with TRBD1. The CDR3 has 15 amino acids. Germline V gives CDR1 SNHLY, CDR2 FYNNEI. In nucleotides, the CDR3 is TGTGCCAGCGGTGATGATCGGACAGGGGGTCAGCCCCAGCATTTT. It encodes CASGDDRTGGQPQHF.

This clone was seen just once. The rearrangement joins TRBV7-2 to TRBJ2-1, with 11 bases aligning to TRBD2. Trimming at V came to 5 bases and at J to 5 bases, leaving 5 bases not matched to a gene. Germline V lookup: CDR1 SGHTA, CDR2 FQGNSA. The CDR3 consists of 15 residues. The CDR3 reads CASSPTGLADNEQFF. CDR3 in DNA: TGTGCCAGCAGCCCAACGGGACTAGCGGACAATGAGCAGTTCTTC. Drawing the rest from reference TRBV7-2 and TRBJ2-1, the complete variable domain is GAGVSQSPSNKVTEKGKDVELRCDPISGHTALYWYRQSLGQGLEFLIYFQGNSAPDKSGLPSDRFSAERTGGSVSTLTIQRTQQEDSAVYLCASSPTGLADNEQFFGPGTRLTVL.

This chain connects TRBV3-1 (or the pseudogene TRBV3-2) to TRBJ1-2, with D maybe TRBD1 (6 bases). Between the trimmed V and J ends, which lost 0 bases and 5 bases, there was a span of 16 bases. Germline V lookup: CDR1 LGHDT, CDR2 YNNKEL (reference sequence). This CDR3 region has 16 residues. Here the CDR3 DNA reads TGTGCCAGCAGCCAAGATGGTGAGGGTAGGGGGTATGGCTACACCTTC. Encoded protein: CASSQDGEGRGYGYTF.

The V call is TRBV30, the J call TRBJ2-7; D may be TRBD1 (6 bases). CDR1 GTSNPN and CDR2 SVGIG come from the germline V gene (reference sequence). Trimming pared 0 bases from V and 1 base from J, leaving 10 bases between. The CDR3 has 14 amino acids. As DNA, the CDR3 is TGTGCCTGGAGTGTTGACAGGTTGTCCTACGAGCAGTACTTC. It encodes CAWSVDRLSYEQYF.

The chain carries TRBV18 and TRBJ2-7, with D possibly matching TRBD1 (5 bases). Between the trimmed V and J ends, which lost 3 bases and 4 bases, there was a span of 13 bases. The CDR3 consists of 14 residues. Germline V gene sequence: CDR1 KGHSH, CDR2 LQKENI. Written as DNA, the CDR3 is TGTGCCAGCTCACCCCCGACAGATGGATACGAGCAGTACTTC. It translates to CASSPPTDGYEQYF. Full variable domain (outside the CDR3, taken from reference TRBV18 and TRBJ2-7): NAGVMQNPRHLVRRRGQEARLRCSPMKGHSHVYWYRQLPEEGLKFMVYLQKENIIDESGMPKERFSAEFPKEGPSILRIQQVVRGDSAAYFCASSPPTDGYEQYFGPGTRLTVT.

This clone has a single count. The chain links TRBV20-1 to TRBJ2-5; maybe TRBD2 (6 bases). Trimming removed 6 bases from V and 9 bases from J, with 14 bases in between. CDR1 is DFQATT, CDR2 SNEGSKA, per germline (reference sequence). The CDR3 is made up of 11 amino acids. The chain's CDR3 is CSAQSGTPQYF. DNA for the CDR3: TGCAGTGCGCAGTCGGGGACTCCCCAGTACTTC.

The chain joins TRBV3-1 (or the pseudogene TRBV3-2) to TRBJ2-3; TRBD2 is a possible D gene (6 bases). V lost 2 bases to trimming and J lost 2 bases, with 8 bases between them. The germline CDR1 and CDR2 sequences are LGHDT and YNNKEL (reference sequence). The CDR3 consists of 14 residues. This CDR3 reads CASSQQGLTDTQYF. The CDR3 region has the DNA TGTGCCAGCAGCCAACAGGGACTCACAGATACGCAGTATTTT.

This clone was picked up one time. This chain uses TRBV11-2 with TRBJ1-4, with D hard to call. Trimming shortened V by 5 bases and J by 4 bases, and 11 bases separated the two germline ends. This CDR3 is 14 amino acids long. Germline-derived CDR1 and CDR2 are SGHAT and FQNNGV. CDR3: CASSNTDYNEKLFF. CDR3 in DNA: TGTGCCAGCAGCAATACAGACTATAATGAAAAACTGTTTTTT.

Notes on this clone: At one end the junction does not follow the germline gene, possibly because of a read error. V and J are TRBV7-7 and TRBJ2-7; 10 positions match TRBD1. This CDR3 is built from 14 residues. Germline values: CDR1 SSHAT, CDR2 FNYEAQ (reference sequence). CDR3 in amino acids: CASSPGTGDYEQYF. CDR3 nucleotide sequence: TGTGCTAGCAGCCCCGGGACAGGGGATTACGAGCAGTACTTC.